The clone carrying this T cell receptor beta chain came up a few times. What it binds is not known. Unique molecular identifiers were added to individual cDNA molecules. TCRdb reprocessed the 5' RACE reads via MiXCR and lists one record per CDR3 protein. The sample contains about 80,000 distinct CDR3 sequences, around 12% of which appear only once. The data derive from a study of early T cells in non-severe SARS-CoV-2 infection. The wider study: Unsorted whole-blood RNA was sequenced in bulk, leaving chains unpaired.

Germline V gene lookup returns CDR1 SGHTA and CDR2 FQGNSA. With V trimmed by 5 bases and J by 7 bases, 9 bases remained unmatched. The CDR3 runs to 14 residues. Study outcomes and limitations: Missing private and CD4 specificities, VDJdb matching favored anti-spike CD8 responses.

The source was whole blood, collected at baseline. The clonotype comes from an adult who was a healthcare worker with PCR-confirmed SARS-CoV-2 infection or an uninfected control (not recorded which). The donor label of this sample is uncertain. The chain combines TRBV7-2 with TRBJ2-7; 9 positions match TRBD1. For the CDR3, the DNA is TGTGCCAGCAGCGGTCGACAGGGGGGGTCGGAGCAGTACTTC. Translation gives CASSGRQGGSEQYF.